The TCR beta chain under discussion was sequenced for a study of beta chain features in type 1 diabetes. Sequencing targeted expressed TCRB transcripts, as all isolated RNA had been reverse transcribed. The protocol was immunoSEQ multiplex PCR, while the TCRdb copy is restricted to in-frame clones and leaves out a portion. This table holds 250,000 to 400,000 clones, 11% to 15% found once. CDR1 is LNHDA and CDR2 is SQIVND in the germline V gene (reference sequence). The CDR3 length is 14 residues. V lost 3 bases, J lost 4 bases, and 12 bases lay in between. The sequence was obtained from a man aged 25 to 40 in good health. Sequenced input: central memory CD4+ T cells from blood. This chain joins TRBV19 and TRBJ1-1, with D possibly TRBD1 on 5 matching bases. CDR3 DNA: TGTGCCAGTAGTATGGGGCGGGGAAGCACTGAAGCTTTCTTT. Amino acid sequence: CASSMGRGSTEAFF.